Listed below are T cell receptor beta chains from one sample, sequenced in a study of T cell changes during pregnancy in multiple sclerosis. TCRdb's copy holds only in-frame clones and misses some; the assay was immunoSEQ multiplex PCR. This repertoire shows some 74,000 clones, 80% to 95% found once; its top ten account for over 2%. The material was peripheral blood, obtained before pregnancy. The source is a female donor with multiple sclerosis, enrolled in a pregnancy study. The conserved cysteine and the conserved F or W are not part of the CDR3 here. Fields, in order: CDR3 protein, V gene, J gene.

ASRWETGTGELF	TRBV5-6	TRBJ2-2
ASSLWTSGRAPAEEQY	TRBV5-8	TRBJ2-7
ASSVAFTSGPPGDTQY	TRBV9	TRBJ2-3
SVENKTGVAYNEQF	TRBV29-1	TRBJ2-1
ASSQDRGRPTPQY	TRBV4-2	TRBJ2-7
ASSLQGGTEAF	TRBV7-9	TRBJ1-1
ASSPLPRYMNTEAF	TRBV18	TRBJ1-1
ASSILTSAAYNEQF	TRBV7-9	TRBJ2-1
ASSVEGAGTGELF	TRBV9	TRBJ2-2
ASSLTSGGGNEQF	TRBV6-6	TRBJ2-1
ASSLAGSSYEQY	TRBV7-2	TRBJ2-7
ASSFRGQLQETQY	TRBV13	TRBJ2-5
ASVPGQGTYEQY	TRBV21-1	TRBJ2-7
ASSTTSGGSYEQY	TRBV6-1	TRBJ2-7
ASSARQGGMNTEAF	TRBV7-9	TRBJ1-1
ASSESTGEGYGYT	TRBV7-9	TRBJ1-2
ASSERGRLDNEQF	TRBV2	TRBJ2-1
ASSRREYNSPLH	TRBV6-5	TRBJ1-6
ASSGLAGGADTQY	TRBV6-5	TRBJ2-3
ASSFGQGFGPRETQY	TRBV7-9	TRBJ2-5
ASSLVVGVAAYEQY	TRBV11-2	TRBJ2-7
ASSRGQRSNQPQH	TRBV7-2	TRBJ1-5
ASKTDRGQETQY	TRBV7-2	TRBJ2-5
SVAPAANTGELF	TRBV29-1	TRBJ2-2
ASSKPGTSGSDNEQF	TRBV7-9	TRBJ2-1
ASSYAGKYGYT	TRBV6-5	TRBJ1-2
ASSATGSTGELF	TRBV2	TRBJ2-2
ASSLDTNTGELF	TRBV7-3	TRBJ2-2
SVESGPAGGEAF	TRBV29-1	TRBJ1-1
ASSPVGETQY	TRBV18	TRBJ2-5
ASSLGLQGIFAETQY	TRBV7-8	TRBJ2-5
ASSNDRAGNTIY	TRBV7-9	TRBJ1-3
ASSQKDSQETQY	TRBV4-3	TRBJ2-5
ASSQDLGGVQPQH	TRBV4-3	TRBJ1-5
ASSHLGREPDTQY	TRBV7-9	TRBJ2-3
ASSPVGLGNTEAF	TRBV18	TRBJ1-1
ASSTQLAGVTDTQY	TRBV19	TRBJ2-3
ATSRDRDSDGYT	TRBV15	TRBJ1-2
ASSLADNEQF	TRBV11-2	TRBJ2-1
ASSFTGVGELF	TRBV27	TRBJ2-2
ASSLTSGSGEQY	TRBV11-2	TRBJ2-7
ASSVSGLGSYEQY	TRBV5-1	NA
SVGLAGGYYNEQF	TRBV29-1	TRBJ2-1
ASSLPGTGRTEAF	TRBV5-4	TRBJ1-1
ASTNLPSGTRAQY	TRBV11-3	TRBJ2-5